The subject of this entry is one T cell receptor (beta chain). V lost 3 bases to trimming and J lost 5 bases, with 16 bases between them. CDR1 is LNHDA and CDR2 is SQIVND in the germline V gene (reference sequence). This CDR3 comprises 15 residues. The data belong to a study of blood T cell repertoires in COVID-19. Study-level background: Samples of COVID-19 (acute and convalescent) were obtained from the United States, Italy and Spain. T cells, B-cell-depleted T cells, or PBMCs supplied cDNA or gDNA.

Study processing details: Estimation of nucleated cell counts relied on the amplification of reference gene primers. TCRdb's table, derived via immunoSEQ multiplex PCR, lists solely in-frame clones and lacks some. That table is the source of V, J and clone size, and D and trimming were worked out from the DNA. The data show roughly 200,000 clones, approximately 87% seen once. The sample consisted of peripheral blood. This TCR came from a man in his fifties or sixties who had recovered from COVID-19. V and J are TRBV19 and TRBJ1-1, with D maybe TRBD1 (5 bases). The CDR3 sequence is CASSISQVFRTEAFF. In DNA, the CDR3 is TGTGCCAGTAGTATCTCACAGGTTTTTAGAACTGAAGCTTTCTTT.